The 15 T cell receptor beta chains below come from one sample, sequenced in a study of cytomegalovirus exposure and HLA in healthy donors. 13 Jbeta primers and 60 Vbeta primers were used for the PCR. The method was immunoSEQ multiplex PCR; TCRdb's version includes in-frame clones alone and lacks a portion of them. The repertoire includes 90,000 to 150,000 clones, over 60% of them detected once, and roughly 3.5% sits in the top ten. The sequencing sample was made of PBMCs. The receptor source for this set is a woman aged 30 to 39 in good health and CMV-seropositive.

This chain connects TRBV7-9 to TRBJ1-4; 7 nucleotides match TRBD1. CDR3 size: 17 residues. J was trimmed by 8 bases and V by 5 bases; bases with no gene match: 17. CDR1 SEHNR and CDR2 FQNEAQ come from the germline V gene (reference sequence). The CDR3 DNA is TGTGCCAGCAGCCCCGACAGGGCCAATTCTTTATGGGAAAAACTGTTTTTT. Its translation is CASSPDRANSLWEKLFF. The complete variable domain, with remaining parts taken from reference TRBV7-9 and TRBJ1-4, reads DTGVSQNPRHKITKRGQNVTFRCDPISEHNRLYWYRQTLGQGPEFLTYFQNEAQLEKSRLLSDRFSAERPKGSFSTLEIQRTEQGDSAMYLCASSPDRANSLWEKLFFGSGTQLSVL.

Turning to this clone: This sample also contains other DNA sequences that code for the same CDR3. This chain joins TRBV7-9 and TRBJ1-4, with D unresolved. V was trimmed by 6 bases and J by 4 bases, leaving 18 bases between them. This CDR3 spans 16 amino acids. Germline values: CDR1 SEHNR, CDR2 FQNEAQ (reference sequence). The DNA for the CDR3 is TGTGCCAGCAGTCGGACGACCGGGAGGTATAATGAAAAACTGTTTTTT. This gives the protein CASSRTTGRYNEKLFF.

This clone appeared a single time. The chain couples TRBV4-1 to TRBJ2-7, with D possibly being TRBD1 (5 bases). Germline lookup yields CDR1 MGHRA and CDR2 YSYEKL. Trimming removed 5 bases at V and 3 bases at J, with 17 bases between. The CDR3 loop spans 15 amino acids. The CDR3 DNA sequence: TGCGCCAGCAGCGCGCGGACATCTTTGGACTACGAGCAGTACTTC. It translates to CASSARTSLDYEQYF.

This clone was picked up a small number of times. V gene TRBV4-2 combines with J gene TRBJ1-2; maybe TRBD1 (6 bases). The CDR3 loop spans 16 amino acids. With 0 bases removed from V and 5 bases from J, the gap between germline ends came to 16 bases. Germline V gives CDR1 LGHNA, CDR2 YNFKEQ. CDR3 sequence (DNA): TGTGCCAGCAGCCAAGAACGGGGGGCAGGACAGTATGGCTACACCTTC. Translation: CASSQERGAGQYGYTF.

V and J are TRBV18 and TRBJ1-6; TRBD1 matches at 7 bases. The CDR3 is 15 amino acids. Germline CDR1 is KGHSH and CDR2 is LQKENI. V shed 2 bases, J shed 5 bases, and the junction held 3 bases outside the gene matches. CDR3 nucleotide sequence: TGTGCCAGCTCACCAGAGCAGGGGGATAATTCACCCCTCCACTTT. It is translated as CASSPEQGDNSPLHF.

The gene calls are TRBV5-4 and TRBJ2-7; D possibly corresponds to TRBD2 (6 bases). The germline V gene encodes CDR1 SGHNT and CDR2 YYREEE (reference sequence). The V end was cut by 4 bases, the J end by 1 base, with 15 bases between. This CDR3 has 15 residues. CDR3 sequence reads: CASSPKGGASYEQYF. The CDR3 DNA reads TGTGCCAGCAGCCCGAAGGGCGGGGCTTCCTACGAGCAGTACTTC.

This sequence joins TRBV27 and TRBJ2-7, with D tentatively TRBD2 (6 bases). Trimming shortened V by 0 bases and J by 3 bases, and 6 bases separated the two germline ends. CDR3 size: 13 residues. Germline V CDR1 and CDR2: MNHEY, SMNVEV (reference sequence). CDR3 in amino acids: CASSLSEGYEQYF. CDR3 nucleotides: TGTGCCAGCAGTTTATCGGAGGGCTACGAGCAGTACTTC.

This sequence joins TRBV4-3 and TRBJ1-1, with D tentatively TRBD1 (5 bases). V was trimmed by 0 bases and J by 7 bases, leaving 15 bases between them. The length of the CDR3 is 15 residues. The germline V gene encodes CDR1 LGHNA and CDR2 YSLEER. This CDR3 is CASSQDRGGRVEAFF. Here the CDR3 DNA reads TGCGCCAGCAGCCAAGATCGGGGGGGTCGAGTTGAAGCTTTCTTT.

V and J are TRBV7-8 and TRBJ2-2; unclear D gene. Germline assignment: CDR1 SGHVS and CDR2 FQNEAQ. The CDR3 is 15 amino acids. The V gene lost 4 bases and the J gene lost 0 bases, with 9 bases spanning the gap. The CDR3 loop is CASSSPVANTGELFF. CDR3 DNA: TGTGCCAGCAGCTCCCCGGTCGCGAACACCGGGGAGCTGTTTTTT.

The gene calls are TRBV29-1 and TRBJ1-2; 7 nucleotides line up with TRBD1. With 4 bases clipped from V and 5 bases from J, the junction kept 7 bases outside the gene matches. Per the germline V gene, CDR1 is SQVTM and CDR2 is ANQGSEA. This CDR3 is 13 amino acids long. The CDR3 sequence: CSVGRTGQYGYTF. The CDR3 bases are TGCAGCGTTGGGAGGACAGGCCAATATGGCTACACCTTC. Complete variable domain (other parts from reference TRBV29-1 and TRBJ1-2): SAVISQKPSRDICQRGTSLTIQCQVDSQVTMMFWYRQQPGQSLTLIATANQGSEATYESGFVIDKFPISRPNLTFSTLTVSNMSPEDSSIYLCSVGRTGQYGYTFGSGTRLTVV.

The V and J genes are TRBV4-3 and TRBJ2-1; TRBD2 might be the D (5 bases). V was shortened by 2 bases and J by 2 bases, with 10 bases between the two germline ends. The CDR3 consists of 15 residues. Germline values: CDR1 LGHNA, CDR2 YSLEER. CDR3 sequence reads: CASSQFRDAYNEQFF. The CDR3 DNA reads TGCGCCAGCAGCCAATTCCGGGATGCCTACAATGAGCAGTTCTTC.

The V gene is TRBV4-2, the J gene TRBJ2-1; weak D call: TRBD2 (6 bases). CDR1 is LGHNA, CDR2 YNFKEQ, per germline. The CDR3 consists of 14 residues. V was trimmed by 2 bases and J by 5 bases, leaving 10 bases between them. The CDR3 spells CASSQRRENNEQFF. The DNA of the CDR3 is TGTGCCAGCAGCCAACGGAGGGAGAACAATGAGCAGTTCTTC.

This rearrangement joins TRBV6-1 to TRBJ2-2; possibly TRBD2 for D (6 bases). The V end was cut by 2 bases, the J end by 7 bases, with 8 bases between. This CDR3 is 13 amino acids long. Germline CDR1 MNHNS, CDR2 SASEGT. In nucleotides, the CDR3 is TGTGCCAGCAGTGAATCGGGGGTCGGGGAGCTGTTTTTT. Translated, it gives CASSESGVGELFF.

The sample holds a few counts of this clone. J is TRBJ2-5 and V is TRBV7-8, with D possibly TRBD1 on 7 matching bases. V shed 0 bases and J shed 5 bases, with 13 bases lying between them. Germline-derived CDR1 and CDR2 are SGHVS and FQNEAQ. The CDR3 has 15 residues. The CDR3 bases are TGTGCCAGCAGCTTAGCCGTCAGGGGGAGGGAGACCCAGTACTTC. Encoded protein: CASSLAVRGRETQYF.

The CDR3 sequence is CASSPRGREKLFF. The CDR3 coding sequence is TGTGCCAGCAGCCCCCGCGGGCGGGAAAAACTGTTTTTT. The chain combines TRBV14 with TRBJ1-4; D unclear. The V end lost 4 bases, the J end lost 8 bases, and 11 bases lay between the germline ends. In germline, CDR1 is SGHDN, CDR2 FVKESK. The CDR3 runs 13 residues.